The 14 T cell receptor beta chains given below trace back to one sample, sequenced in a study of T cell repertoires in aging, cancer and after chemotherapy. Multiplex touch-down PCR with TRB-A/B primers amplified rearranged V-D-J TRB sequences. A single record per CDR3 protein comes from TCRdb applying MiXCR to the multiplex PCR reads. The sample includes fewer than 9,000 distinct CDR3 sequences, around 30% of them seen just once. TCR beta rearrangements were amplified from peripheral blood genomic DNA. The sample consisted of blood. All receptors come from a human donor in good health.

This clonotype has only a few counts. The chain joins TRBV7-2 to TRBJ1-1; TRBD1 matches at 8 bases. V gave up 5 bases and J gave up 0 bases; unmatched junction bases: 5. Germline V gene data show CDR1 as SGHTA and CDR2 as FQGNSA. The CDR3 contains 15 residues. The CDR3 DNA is TGTGCCAGCAGCCAAGTCAGGGGGCTGAACACTGAAGCTTTCTTT. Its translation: CASSQVRGLNTEAFF.

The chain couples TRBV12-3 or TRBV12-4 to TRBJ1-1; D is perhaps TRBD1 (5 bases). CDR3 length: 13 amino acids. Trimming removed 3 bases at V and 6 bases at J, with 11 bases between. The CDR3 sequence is CASSLQGGAEAFF. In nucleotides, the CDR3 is TGTGCCAGCAGTTTGCAGGGCGGGGCTGAAGCTTTCTTT.

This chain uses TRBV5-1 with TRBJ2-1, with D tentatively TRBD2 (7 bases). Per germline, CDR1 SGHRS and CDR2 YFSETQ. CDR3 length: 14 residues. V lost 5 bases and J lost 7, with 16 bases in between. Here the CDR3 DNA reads TGCGCCAGCAGTCGTAGGGGGGGGGGGAATGAGCAGTTCTTC. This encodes CASSRRGGGNEQFF.

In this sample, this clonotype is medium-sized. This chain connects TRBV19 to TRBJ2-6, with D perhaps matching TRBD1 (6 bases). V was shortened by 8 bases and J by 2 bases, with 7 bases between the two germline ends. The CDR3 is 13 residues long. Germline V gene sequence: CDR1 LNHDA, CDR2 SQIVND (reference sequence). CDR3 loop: CASGGAGANVLTF. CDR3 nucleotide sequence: TGTGCCAGTGGGGGCGCTGGGGCCAACGTCCTGACTTTC.

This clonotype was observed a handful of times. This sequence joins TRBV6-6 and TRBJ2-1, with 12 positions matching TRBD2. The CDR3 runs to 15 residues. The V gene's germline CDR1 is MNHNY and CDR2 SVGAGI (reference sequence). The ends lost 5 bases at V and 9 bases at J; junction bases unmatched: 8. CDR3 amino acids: CASSNLAGGLGEQFF. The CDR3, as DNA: TGTGCCAGCAGTAACCTAGCGGGGGGGCTTGGTGAGCAGTTCTTC.

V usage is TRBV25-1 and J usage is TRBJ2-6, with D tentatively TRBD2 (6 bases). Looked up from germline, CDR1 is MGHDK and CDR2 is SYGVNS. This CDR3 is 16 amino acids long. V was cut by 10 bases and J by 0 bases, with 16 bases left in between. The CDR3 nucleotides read TGTGCCACCAGCCCGGGACTGCTCTCTGGGGCCAACGTCCTGACTTTC. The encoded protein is CATSPGLLSGANVLTF. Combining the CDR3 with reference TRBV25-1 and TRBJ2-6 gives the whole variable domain EADIYQTPRYLVIGTGKKITLECSQTMGHDKMYWYQQDPGMELHLIHYSYGVNSTEKGDLSSESTVSRIRTEHFPLTLESARPSHTSQYLCATSPGLLSGANVLTFGAGSRLTVL.

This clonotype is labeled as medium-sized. This chain's CDR3 is CSTTVSEYNEQFF. CDR3 nucleotides: TGCAGCACTACAGTCTCCGAGTACAATGAGCAGTTCTTC. This sequence joins TRBV29-1 and TRBJ2-1; no definite D call. The germline V and J ends were trimmed by 8 bases and 4 bases, with 15 bases remaining between them. The CDR3 contains 13 residues. Germline CDR1 reads SQVTM; CDR2 reads ANQGSEA.

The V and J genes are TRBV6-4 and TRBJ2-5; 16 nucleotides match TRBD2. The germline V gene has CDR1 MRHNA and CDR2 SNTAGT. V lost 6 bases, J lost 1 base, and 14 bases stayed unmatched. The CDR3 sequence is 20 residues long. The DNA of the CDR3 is TGTGCCAGCAGAGGACAGGGAGGGACTAGCGGGGGGGCACGCCAAGAGACCCAGTACTTC. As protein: CASRGQGGTSGGARQETQYF.

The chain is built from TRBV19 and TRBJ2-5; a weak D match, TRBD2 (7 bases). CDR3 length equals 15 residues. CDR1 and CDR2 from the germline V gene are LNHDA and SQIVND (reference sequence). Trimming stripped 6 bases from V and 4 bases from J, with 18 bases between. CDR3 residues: CASSKVGGGGETQYF. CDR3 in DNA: TGTGCCAGTAGCAAAGTGGGGGGGGGCGGAGAGACCCAGTACTTC.

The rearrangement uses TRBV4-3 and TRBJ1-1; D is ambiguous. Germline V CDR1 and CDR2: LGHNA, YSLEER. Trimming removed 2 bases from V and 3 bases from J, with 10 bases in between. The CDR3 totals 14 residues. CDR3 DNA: TGCGCCAGCAGCCAAATTAGTCGATACACTGAAGCTTTCTTT. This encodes CASSQISRYTEAFF.

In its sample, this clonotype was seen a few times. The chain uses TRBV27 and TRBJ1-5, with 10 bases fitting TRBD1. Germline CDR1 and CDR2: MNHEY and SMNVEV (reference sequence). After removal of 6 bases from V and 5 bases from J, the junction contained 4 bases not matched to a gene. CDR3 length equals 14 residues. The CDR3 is CASRPGQGDQPQHF. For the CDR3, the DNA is TGTGCCAGCAGACCTGGACAGGGGGATCAGCCCCAGCATTTT.

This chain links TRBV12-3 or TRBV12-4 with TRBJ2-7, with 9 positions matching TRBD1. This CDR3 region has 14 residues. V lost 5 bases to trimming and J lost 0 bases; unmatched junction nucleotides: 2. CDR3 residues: CASSGQGTSYEQYF. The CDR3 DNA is TGTGCCAGCAGTGGACAGGGGACCTCCTACGAGCAGTACTTC.

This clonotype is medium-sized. The CDR3 DNA reads TGTGCCAGCATCCGAAGCGGGAGAGATACGCAGTATTTT. This codes for CASIRSGRDTQYF. The chain uses TRBV6-1 and TRBJ2-3, with 8 positions matching TRBD2. Germline V gene data show CDR1 as MNHNS and CDR2 as SASEGT. Trimming took 7 bases from V and 5 from J; bases not matched to a gene: 5. The CDR3 is made up of 13 amino acids.

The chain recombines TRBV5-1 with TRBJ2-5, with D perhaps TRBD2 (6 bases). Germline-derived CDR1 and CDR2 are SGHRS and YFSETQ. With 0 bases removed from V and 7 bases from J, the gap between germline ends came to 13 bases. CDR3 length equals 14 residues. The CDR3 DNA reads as TGCGCCAGCAGCTTGGGGGGGGTCGAATGGACCCAGTACTTC. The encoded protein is CASSLGGVEWTQYF.